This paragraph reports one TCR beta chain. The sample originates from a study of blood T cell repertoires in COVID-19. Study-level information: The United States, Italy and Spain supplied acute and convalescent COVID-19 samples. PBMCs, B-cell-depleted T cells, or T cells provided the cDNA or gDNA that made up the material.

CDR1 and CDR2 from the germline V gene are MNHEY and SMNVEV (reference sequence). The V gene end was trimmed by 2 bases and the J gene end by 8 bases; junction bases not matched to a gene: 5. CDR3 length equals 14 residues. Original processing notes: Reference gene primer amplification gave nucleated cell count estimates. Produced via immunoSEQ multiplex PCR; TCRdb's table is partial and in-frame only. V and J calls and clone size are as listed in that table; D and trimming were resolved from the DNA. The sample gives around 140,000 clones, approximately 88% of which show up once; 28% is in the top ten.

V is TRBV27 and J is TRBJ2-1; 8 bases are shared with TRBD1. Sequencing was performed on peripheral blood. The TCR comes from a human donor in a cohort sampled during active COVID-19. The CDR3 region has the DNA TGTGCCAGCAGTTTAACCCAGGGGGCCTATGAGCAGTTCTTC. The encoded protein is CASSLTQGAYEQFF.